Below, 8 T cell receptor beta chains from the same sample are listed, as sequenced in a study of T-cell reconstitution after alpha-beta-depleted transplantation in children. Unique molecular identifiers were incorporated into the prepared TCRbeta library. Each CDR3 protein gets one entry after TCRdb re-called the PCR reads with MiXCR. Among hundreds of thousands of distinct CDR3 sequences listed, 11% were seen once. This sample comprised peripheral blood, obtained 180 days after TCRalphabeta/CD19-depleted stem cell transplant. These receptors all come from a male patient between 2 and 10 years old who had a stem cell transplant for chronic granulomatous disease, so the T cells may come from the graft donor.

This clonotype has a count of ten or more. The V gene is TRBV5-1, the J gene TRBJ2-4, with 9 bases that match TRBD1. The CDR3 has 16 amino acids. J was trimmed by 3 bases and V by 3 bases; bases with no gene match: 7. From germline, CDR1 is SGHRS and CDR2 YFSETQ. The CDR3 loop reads CASSWGQGIDKNIQYF. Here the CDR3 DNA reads TGCGCCAGCAGCTGGGGACAGGGCATTGACAAAAACATTCAGTACTTC.

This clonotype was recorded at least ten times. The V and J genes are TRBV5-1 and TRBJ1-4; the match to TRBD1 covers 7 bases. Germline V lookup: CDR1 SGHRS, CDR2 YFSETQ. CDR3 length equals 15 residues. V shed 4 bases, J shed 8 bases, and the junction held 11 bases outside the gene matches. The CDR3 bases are TGCGCCAGCAGCCCAGACAGGGAGGTGCGGGAAAAACTGTTTTTT. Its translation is CASSPDREVREKLFF.

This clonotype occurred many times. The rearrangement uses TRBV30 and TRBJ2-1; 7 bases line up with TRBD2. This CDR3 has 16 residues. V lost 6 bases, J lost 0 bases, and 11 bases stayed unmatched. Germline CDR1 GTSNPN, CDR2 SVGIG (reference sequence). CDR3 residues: CACRQTSADSYNEQFF. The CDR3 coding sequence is TGTGCCTGCCGACAAACTAGCGCAGACTCCTACAATGAGCAGTTCTTC.

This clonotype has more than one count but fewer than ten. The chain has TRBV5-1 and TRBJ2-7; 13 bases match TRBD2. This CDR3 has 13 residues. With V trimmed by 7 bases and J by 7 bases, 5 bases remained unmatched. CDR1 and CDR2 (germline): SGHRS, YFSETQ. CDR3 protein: CASRTSGSREQYF. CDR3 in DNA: TGCGCCAGCCGGACTAGCGGGAGTAGGGAGCAGTACTTC.

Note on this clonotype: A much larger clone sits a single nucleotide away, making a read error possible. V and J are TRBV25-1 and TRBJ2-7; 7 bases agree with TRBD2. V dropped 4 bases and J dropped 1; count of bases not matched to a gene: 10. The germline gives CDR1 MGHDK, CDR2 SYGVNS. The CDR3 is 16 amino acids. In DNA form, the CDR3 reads TGTGCCAGCAGTGGTCGTCGGGCTAGCGGATCCTACGAGCAGTACTTC. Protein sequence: CASSGRRASGSYEQYF.

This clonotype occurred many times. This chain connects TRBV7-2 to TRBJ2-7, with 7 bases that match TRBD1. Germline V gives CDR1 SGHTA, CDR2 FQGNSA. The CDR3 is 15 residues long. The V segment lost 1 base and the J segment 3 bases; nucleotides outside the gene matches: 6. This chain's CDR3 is CASSLEATGHYEQYF. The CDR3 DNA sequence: TGTGCCAGCAGCTTAGAGGCGACAGGGCACTACGAGCAGTACTTC.

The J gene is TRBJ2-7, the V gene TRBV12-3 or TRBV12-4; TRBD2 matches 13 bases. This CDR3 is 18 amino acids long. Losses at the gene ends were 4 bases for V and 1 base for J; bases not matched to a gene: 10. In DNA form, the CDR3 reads TGTGCCAGCAGTTCGACTAGCGGGAGGTGGGTGGGATCCTACGAGCAGTACTTC. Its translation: CASSSTSGRWVGSYEQYF.

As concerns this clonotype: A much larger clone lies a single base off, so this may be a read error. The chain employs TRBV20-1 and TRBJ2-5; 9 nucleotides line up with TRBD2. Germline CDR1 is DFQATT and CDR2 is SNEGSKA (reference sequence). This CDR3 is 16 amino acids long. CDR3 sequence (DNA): TGCTGTGCAACCTATAACCTAGCGGGATTACAAGAGACCCAGTACTTC. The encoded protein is CCATYNLAGLQETQYF.